This T cell receptor (beta chain) was profiled in a study of Graves' ophthalmopathy and Graves' hyperthyroidism. The CDR3 contains 14 residues. Germline V lookup: CDR1 LNHNV, CDR2 YYDKDF (reference sequence). Trimming left V 6 bases short and J 3 bases short, with 12 bases between. This clonotype was seen many times. Investigators amplified TCR beta CDR3 regions from RNA transcripts. Investigators did first-round RT-PCR with HTBI primers, then second-round multiplex PCR. Each CDR3 protein is one row after TCRdb ran MiXCR on the multiplex PCR reads. This table has approximately 640,000 distinct CDR3 sequences, over 40% appearing once.

V and J are TRBV15 and TRBJ1-3, with TRBD1 as a possible D gene (5 bases). The receptor was isolated from an adult man with Graves' ophthalmopathy. Source material: peripheral blood. In DNA form, the CDR3 reads TGTGCCACCAGGGGGGACCGACTTGGAAACACCATATATTTT. It is translated as CATRGDRLGNTIYF.